This T cell receptor (beta chain) was recorded in a study of cytomegalovirus exposure and HLA in healthy donors. Study-level results: Across HLA loci, a later analysis found differing TCR association rates, with DRB1 most and HLA-C fewest. Associated with HLA alleles at 0.05 false discovery rate in a later analysis were 16,951 TCR beta sequences. For most TCR sequences rarity was the rule, although some public TCRs occurred in many donors. It is likely that the observed cluster of highly shared sequence variants was a sequencing artifact.

Trimming shortened V by 10 bases and J by 0 bases, and 16 bases separated the two germline ends. Germline lookup yields CDR1 SGHAT and CDR2 FQNNGV. The CDR3 has 15 amino acids. In regard to this clone: The antigen is unknown.

Both 60 Vbeta primers and 13 Jbeta primers went into the PCR. This table comes from immunoSEQ multiplex PCR, and its TCRdb copy is limited to in-frame clones, with some not included. The sample records 150,000 to 200,000 clones, 85% being singletons. This chain joins TRBV11-2 and TRBJ1-5; D perhaps matches TRBD1 (5 bases). Sequenced sample: PBMCs. The clonotype was recovered from a boy aged 2-9 years in good health and CMV-seronegative. This chain's CDR3 is CANPIRDYSNQPQHF. The DNA for the CDR3 is TGTGCCAACCCTATCAGGGATTATAGCAATCAGCCCCAGCATTTT.